One sample yielded the 3 T cell receptor beta chains listed below, sequenced in a study of blood T cell repertoires in COVID-19. Only in-frame clones appear in the TCRdb table, and some are missing; sequencing was by immunoSEQ multiplex PCR. The repertoire holds hundreds of thousands of clones, with over 75% as singletons. Material for sequencing was PBMCs or T cells enriched from blood (not recorded which). These receptors all stem from a woman aged 60-75 years who had recovered from COVID-19.

This rearrangement joins TRBV5-6 to TRBJ2-1; TRBD2 might be the D (5 bases). CDR3 length equals 16 residues. V was trimmed by 2 bases and J by 5 bases, leaving 17 bases between them. Germline V gene lookup returns CDR1 SGHDT and CDR2 YYEEEE. This chain's CDR3 is CASSLHGEFHNNEQFF. As DNA, the CDR3 is TGTGCCAGCAGCTTACACGGGGAGTTTCATAACAATGAGCAGTTCTTC.

This clone showed up just a few times. V gene TRBV3-1 (or the pseudogene TRBV3-2) combines with J gene TRBJ1-4, with TRBD1 matching over 8 bases. The V gene end was trimmed by 4 bases and the J gene end by 5 bases; junction bases not matched to a gene: 3. Germline values: CDR1 LGHDT, CDR2 YNNKEL (reference sequence). The CDR3 loop spans 14 amino acids. The CDR3 sequence is CASSPRQGNEKLFF. As DNA, the CDR3 is TGTGCCAGCAGCCCAAGACAGGGGAATGAAAAACTGTTTTTT.

The CDR3 DNA follows: TGTGCCAGCAGCTTCTACCACAGGGGAGGCACTGAAGCTTTCTTT. Translating it yields CASSFYHRGGTEAFF. The chain couples TRBV7-2 to TRBJ1-1, with 7 bases identical to TRBD1. There are 15 residues in the CDR3. V dropped 3 bases and J dropped 4; count of bases not matched to a gene: 8. CDR1 and CDR2 from the germline V gene are SGHTA and FQGNSA. Using reference TRBV7-2 and TRBJ1-1 for the parts outside the CDR3, the full variable domain is GAGVSQSPSNKVTEKGKDVELRCDPISGHTALYWYRQSLGQGLEFLIYFQGNSAPDKSGLPSDRFSAERTGGSVSTLTIQRTQQEDSAVYLCASSFYHRGGTEAFFGQGTRLTVV.